This TCR beta chain was documented in a study of control samples from healthy donors and cancer patients. V lost 3 bases and J lost 0, with 9 bases in between. CDR1 is DFQATT and CDR2 is SNEGSKA in the germline V gene (reference sequence). This CDR3 has 14 residues. The table came from immunoSEQ multiplex PCR; TCRdb's copy has only in-frame clones and leaves some out. The sample lists about 130,000 clones; 80% to 95% were seen once. The V call is TRBV20-1, the J call TRBJ1-5; D unresolved. This sequence was found in a man aged 35 to 55 in good health. Sequencing was performed on blood. CDR3 loop: CSASSLYSNQPQHF. For the CDR3, the DNA is TGCAGTGCTAGTTCACTTTATAGCAATCAGCCCCAGCATTTT.